These 30 T cell receptor beta chains were all obtained from the same sample, sequenced in a study. TCRdb independently ran MiXCR on the RT-PCR reads; one entry per CDR3 protein. The repertoire has about 680,000 distinct CDR3 sequences, 13% to 15% of them found once; the top ten carry roughly 3.9%. Material: memory CD4+ T cells from blood. Every receptor here comes from a female donor in good health, serving as a healthy control.

This clonotype was seen at least ten times. The chain joins TRBV10-3 to TRBJ2-5; D may be TRBD1 (6 bases). Trimming left V 4 bases short and J 4 bases short, with 10 bases between. Germline loops: CDR1 ENHRY, CDR2 SYGVKD. CDR3 length: 13 amino acids. The CDR3 reads CAISVGRGETQYF. CDR3 DNA: TGTGCCATCAGTGTAGGCAGGGGAGAGACCCAGTACTTC.

The chain carries TRBV5-6 and TRBJ2-3, with D tentatively TRBD1 or TRBD2 (6 bases each). V shed 2 bases and J shed 3 bases, with 16 bases lying between them. This CDR3 has 16 amino acids. The germline CDR1 and CDR2 sequences are SGHDT and YYEEEE. The CDR3 DNA reads as TGTGCCAGCAGCTTAGGGGGGCCAACAGGGACAGATACGCAGTATTTT. Translating gives CASSLGGPTGTDTQYF.

This clonotype was found a few times. The V call is TRBV7-9, the J call TRBJ2-2; 9 bases are shared with TRBD1. The CDR3 contains 16 residues. V shed 6 bases, J shed 0 bases, and the junction held 5 bases outside the gene matches. Germline V gives CDR1 SEHNR, CDR2 FQNEAQ (reference sequence). CDR3 coding DNA: TGTGCCAGCAGATCACAGGGGGCATCGAACACCGGGGAGCTGTTTTTT. Translation gives CASRSQGASNTGELFF.

The chain uses TRBV5-1 and TRBJ2-5; the D is unclear. The CDR3 totals 15 residues. V was shortened by 1 base and J by 1 base, with 11 bases between the two germline ends. CDR1 and CDR2 (germline): SGHRS, YFSETQ. CDR3 bases: TGCGCCAGCAGCTTGAATGGCCCCTCCCAAGAGACCCAGTACTTC. Translated, it gives CASSLNGPSQETQYF. The whole variable domain, filled in from reference TRBV5-1 and TRBJ2-5, reads KAGVTQTPRYLIKTRGQQVTLSCSPISGHRSVSWYQQTPGQGLQFLFEYFSETQRNKGNFPGRFSGRQFSNSRSEMNVSTLELGDSALYLCASSLNGPSQETQYFGPGTRLLVL.

The V gene is TRBV6-5, the J gene TRBJ2-1, with TRBD2 identical over 9 bases. With 2 bases clipped from V and 8 bases from J, the junction kept 10 bases outside the gene matches. Looked up from germline, CDR1 is MNHEY and CDR2 is SVGAGI. This CDR3 spans 16 amino acids. The CDR3 loop reads CASSYISGRGGDEQFF. CDR3 DNA: TGTGCCAGCAGTTACATTAGCGGGAGAGGGGGGGATGAGCAGTTCTTC.

The V gene is TRBV20-1, the J gene TRBJ1-3, with no clear D. This CDR3 has 17 residues. Germline V lookup: CDR1 DFQATT, CDR2 SNEGSKA (reference sequence). Trimming took off 6 bases at V and 5 bases at J, with 26 bases between the two ends. The CDR3 nucleotides are TGCAGTGCCCAACAGTCCGGGCTAAACTTCGGGAGAAACACCATATATTTT. Translating gives CSAQQSGLNFGRNTIYF.

There are a few counts of this clonotype. The chain links TRBV5-4 to TRBJ1-2, with unresolved D. The germline CDR1 and CDR2 sequences are SGHNT and YYREEE (reference sequence). The V gene lost 1 base and the J gene lost 6 bases, with 7 bases spanning the gap. The CDR3 runs to 12 residues. CDR3 protein: CASSLLGNGYTF. The CDR3 nucleotides are TGTGCCAGCAGCTTGCTTGGGAATGGCTACACCTTC.

Concerning this clonotype itself: Germline is not matched at one junction end, which may reflect a read error. The V call is TRBV3-1, the J call TRBJ2-5; TRBD1 matches 7 bases. Germline loops: CDR1 LGHDT, CDR2 YNNKEL (reference sequence). The CDR3 covers 12 residues. CDR3 protein: CASSQLGTRGWF. In nucleotides, the CDR3 is TGTGCCAGCAGCCAACTCGGGACCAGGGGGTGGTTC.

This chain joins TRBV18 and TRBJ1-1; no clear D gene. Per the germline V gene, CDR1 is KGHSH and CDR2 is LQKENI. The length of the CDR3 is 12 residues. V lost 6 bases to trimming and J lost 5 bases, with 10 bases between them. CDR3 sequence (DNA): TGTGCCAGCTCCTCGTCGGAGACTGAAGCTTTCTTT. As protein: CASSSSETEAFF.

This clonotype occurred a few times. The chain is built from TRBV7-3 and TRBJ2-1, with D unclear. The CDR3 loop spans 13 amino acids. Germline lookup yields CDR1 SGHTA and CDR2 FQGTGA. With 3 bases removed from V and 6 bases from J, the gap between germline ends came to 9 bases. The CDR3 DNA reads as TGTGCCAGCAGCTTCTTAAAGGGCAATGAGCAGTTCTTC. Its translation is CASSFLKGNEQFF.

This clonotype has at least ten counts. The chain joins TRBV5-6 to TRBJ1-2; possible D gene TRBD1, 5 bases. Trimming took off 0 bases at V and 6 bases at J, with 12 bases between the two ends. Germline V CDR1 and CDR2: SGHDT, YYEEEE. The length of the CDR3 is 14 residues. CDR3 sequence reads: CASSLGGRVDGYTF. As DNA, the CDR3 is TGTGCCAGCAGCTTGGGAGGCAGGGTGGATGGCTACACCTTC.

The rearrangement uses TRBV27 and TRBJ1-2; weak D call: TRBD1 (5 bases). Trimming shortened V by 8 bases and J by 4 bases, and 11 bases separated the two germline ends. This CDR3 contains 12 residues. CDR1 is MNHEY, CDR2 SMNVEV, per germline (reference sequence). The CDR3 is CASGGNPYGYTF. The DNA of the CDR3 is TGTGCCAGCGGGGGGAACCCCTATGGCTACACCTTC.

This clonotype came up many times. The rearrangement uses TRBV9 and TRBJ2-1; D unclear. From germline, CDR1 is SGDLS and CDR2 YYNGEE. The CDR3 extends over 15 amino acids. V lost 0 bases, J lost 4 bases, and 11 bases lay in between. DNA for the CDR3: TGTGCCAGCAGCGTAGAGACACTCGGGTACAATGAGCAGTTCTTC. Translating gives CASSVETLGYNEQFF.

In its sample, this clonotype was seen a few times. The rearrangement links TRBV10-3 to TRBJ2-5, with TRBD2 matching 11 bases. The length of the CDR3 is 16 residues. The germline gives CDR1 ENHRY, CDR2 SYGVKD. V was pared by 9 bases and J by 4 bases, with 13 bases of the junction left unmatched. The CDR3 nucleotides read TGTGCCATAGCGTCTAGCGGGGGGTCCGGAGGAGAGACCCAGTACTTC. This translates into CAIASSGGSGGETQYF.

This clonotype was found many times. The CDR3 nucleotides are TGCAGTGCTAGGCCCCCACTAGCACAGAACGGGGAGCAGTACTTC. This gives the protein CSARPPLAQNGEQYF. The chain links TRBV20-1 to TRBJ2-7; D is perhaps TRBD2 (6 bases). The CDR3 consists of 15 residues. Looked up from germline, CDR1 is DFQATT and CDR2 is SNEGSKA (reference sequence). The V and J ends lost 3 bases and 7 bases respectively, with 22 bases between them.

Only a few counts were recorded for this clonotype. V and J are TRBV5-5 and TRBJ2-7; tentatively, D is TRBD1 (7 bases). Germline-derived CDR1 and CDR2 are SGHKS and YYEKEE (reference sequence). The CDR3 length is 14 residues. Trimming took 5 bases from V and 4 from J, leaving 16 bases between them. The CDR3 sequence: CASRDTTGRYEQYF. The CDR3 DNA sequence: TGTGCCAGCAGGGACACGACAGGGAGGTACGAGCAGTACTTC.

In this sample, this clonotype turned up many times. This chain connects TRBV5-5 to TRBJ1-1, with D hard to call. V was shortened by 0 bases and J by 3 bases, with 6 bases between the two germline ends. CDR1 is SGHKS and CDR2 is YYEKEE in the germline V gene (reference sequence). This CDR3 has 13 amino acids. The DNA of the CDR3 is TGTGCCAGCAGCTTGGGGTATGACACTGAAGCTTTCTTT. Its translation is CASSLGYDTEAFF.

This chain joins TRBV5-1 and TRBJ2-3; D unresolved. The CDR3 covers 16 residues. Germline values: CDR1 SGHRS, CDR2 YFSETQ. V gave up 0 bases and J gave up 1 base, with 12 bases separating them. Here the CDR3 DNA reads TGCGCCAGCAGCTTGGAGGGTACTACAGGCACAGATACGCAGTATTTT. This gives the protein CASSLEGTTGTDTQYF.

The genes are TRBV20-1 and TRBJ2-7; 12 bases align to TRBD2. V dropped 1 base and J dropped 0; count of bases not matched to a gene: 4. This CDR3 spans 16 amino acids. CDR1 and CDR2 (germline): DFQATT, SNEGSKA (reference sequence). The CDR3 nucleotides are TGCAGTGCTAGAGTTACTAGCGGGGGGCGCTCCTACGAGCAGTACTTC. It translates to CSARVTSGGRSYEQYF.

This sequence joins TRBV14 and TRBJ2-7; TRBD1 aligns across 7 bases. The CDR3 is made up of 14 amino acids. Germline CDR1 SGHDN, CDR2 FVKESK. V lost 1 base to trimming and J lost 7 bases; unmatched junction nucleotides: 7. CDR3 sequence (DNA): TGTGCCAGCAGCCAAGTCGACAGGGTGGGAGAGCAGTACTTC. Translated, it gives CASSQVDRVGEQYF.

This clonotype was seen a few times. The chain recombines TRBV5-6 with TRBJ1-5; D possibly corresponds to TRBD1 (5 bases). The germline gives CDR1 SGHDT, CDR2 YYEEEE. V lost 0 bases to trimming and J lost 3 bases, with 19 bases between them. There are 18 residues in the CDR3. The chain's CDR3 is CASSLERGDRRLNQPQHF. The CDR3 nucleotides are TGTGCCAGCAGCTTGGAACGAGGGGACCGAAGGCTCAATCAGCCCCAGCATTTT.

The V call is TRBV14, the J call TRBJ2-4, with D possibly being TRBD2 (7 bases). This CDR3 spans 14 amino acids. CDR1 and CDR2 from the germline V gene are SGHDN and FVKESK. V dropped 5 bases and J dropped 5 bases, with 13 bases sitting between them. In nucleotides, the CDR3 is TGTGCCAGCAGCGGGGGGGCCGTACAAAACATTCAGTACTTC. Amino acids: CASSGGAVQNIQYF. The whole variable domain, remainder taken from reference TRBV14 and TRBJ2-4, is EAGVTQFPSHSVIEKGQTVTLRCDPISGHDNLYWYRRVMGKEIKFLLHFVKESKQDESGMPNNRFLAERTGGTYSTLKVQPAELEDSGVYFCASSGGAVQNIQYFGAGTRLSVL.

The sample holds a few counts of this clonotype. The genes are TRBV5-6 and TRBJ2-2; TRBD2 agrees at 11 bases. V gave up 0 bases and J gave up 1 base; unmatched junction bases: 5. Germline-derived CDR1 and CDR2 are SGHDT and YYEEEE. The CDR3 has 18 residues. The CDR3 protein is CASSLEGLAEKNTGELFF. Written as DNA, the CDR3 is TGTGCCAGCAGCTTGGAGGGACTAGCGGAAAAGAACACCGGGGAGCTGTTTTTT. Based on the CDR3 plus reference TRBV5-6 and TRBJ2-2, the full variable domain is DAGVTQSPTHLIKTRGQQVTLRCSPKSGHDTVSWYQQALGQGPQFIFQYYEEEERQRGNFPDRFSGHQFPNYSSELNVNALLLGDSALYLCASSLEGLAEKNTGELFFGEGSRLTVL.

The rearrangement links TRBV28 to TRBJ1-2; D ambiguous. Per germline, CDR1 MDHEN and CDR2 SYDVKM. This CDR3 contains 15 residues. Trimming left V 1 base short and J 4 bases short, with 13 bases between. CDR3 in DNA: TGTGCCAGCAGTTTATCTGGCACGACCGTCTATGGCTACACCTTC. Its translation: CASSLSGTTVYGYTF.

This clonotype was seen more than once but under ten times. The V call is TRBV5-5, the J call TRBJ2-2; 7 positions agree with TRBD2. The V and J ends lost 4 bases and 5 bases, in that order; junction bases with no gene match: 8. Germline CDR1 and CDR2: SGHKS and YYEKEE (reference sequence). The CDR3 spans 15 residues. CDR3 region: CASSGTSVLTGELFF. The DNA of the CDR3 is TGTGCCAGCAGCGGAACTAGCGTTCTTACCGGGGAGCTGTTTTTT.

This clonotype was recorded a few times. V and J are TRBV5-1 and TRBJ2-7, with TRBD2 identical over 14 bases. Germline V gene lookup returns CDR1 SGHRS and CDR2 YFSETQ. The J segment lost 7 bases and the V segment lost 0 bases, leaving 6 bases of the junction unmatched. This CDR3 comprises 16 residues. The CDR3: CASSLAAGLAGEEQYF. CDR3 coding DNA: TGCGCCAGCAGCTTGGCCGCGGGACTAGCGGGAGAAGAGCAGTACTTC.

This sequence joins TRBV28 and TRBJ1-2, with D possibly matching TRBD1 (6 bases). This CDR3 has 17 amino acids. Germline CDR1 reads MDHEN; CDR2 reads SYDVKM. V was cut by 8 bases and J by 4 bases, with 26 bases left in between. CDR3 amino acids: CASGSAEGGGLLYGYTF. In nucleotides, the CDR3 is TGTGCCAGCGGCTCGGCCGAGGGAGGGGGACTCCTCTATGGCTACACCTTC.

The rearrangement links TRBV6-2 or TRBV6-3 to TRBJ2-1; D is uncertain. The germline V gene has CDR1 MNHEY and CDR2 SVGEGT. The CDR3 is 12 amino acids. Trimming removed 3 bases at V and 12 bases at J, with 12 bases between. In DNA form, the CDR3 reads TGTGCCAGCAGTTATACACCGAGCCCGCAGTTCTTC. Translating it yields CASSYTPSPQFF.

The genes are TRBV12-3 or TRBV12-4 and TRBJ2-2; TRBD2 aligns across 7 bases. The CDR3 runs to 15 residues. Unmatched junction bases numbered 9, after V lost 7 bases and J lost 4 bases. Here the CDR3 DNA reads TGTGCCAGCACCCCCCGGACGGGGGGCACCGGGGAGCTGTTTTTT. Protein: CASTPRTGGTGELFF.

The chain has TRBV27 and TRBJ2-7, with D perhaps assigned TRBD1 or TRBD2 (5 bases each). Per germline, CDR1 MNHEY and CDR2 SMNVEV (reference sequence). The V end lost 5 bases, the J end lost 1 base, and 21 bases lay between the germline ends. The CDR3 has 17 residues. The CDR3 DNA reads as TGTGCCAGCAGTAACCTAGAGCGAGGGGCAAAATCCTACGAGCAGTACTTC. Amino acid sequence: CASSNLERGAKSYEQYF.